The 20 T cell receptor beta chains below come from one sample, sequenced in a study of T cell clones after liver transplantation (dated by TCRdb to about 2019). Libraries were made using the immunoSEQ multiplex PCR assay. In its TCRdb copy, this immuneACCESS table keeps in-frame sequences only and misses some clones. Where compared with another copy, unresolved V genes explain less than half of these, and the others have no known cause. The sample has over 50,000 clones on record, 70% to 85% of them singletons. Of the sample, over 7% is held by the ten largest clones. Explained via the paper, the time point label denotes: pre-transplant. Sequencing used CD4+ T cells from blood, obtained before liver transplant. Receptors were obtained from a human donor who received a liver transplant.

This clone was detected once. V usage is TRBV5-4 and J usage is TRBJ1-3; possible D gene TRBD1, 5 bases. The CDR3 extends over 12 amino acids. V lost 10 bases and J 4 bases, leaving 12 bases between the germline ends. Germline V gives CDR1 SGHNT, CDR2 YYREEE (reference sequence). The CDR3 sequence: CAGRGSGNTIYF. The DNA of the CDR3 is TGTGCCGGTCGGGGCTCCGGAAACACCATATATTTT.

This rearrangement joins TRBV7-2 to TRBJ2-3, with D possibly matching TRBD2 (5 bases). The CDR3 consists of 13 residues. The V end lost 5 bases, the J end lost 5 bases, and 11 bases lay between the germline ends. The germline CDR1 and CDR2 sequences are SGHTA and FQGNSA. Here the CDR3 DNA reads TGTGCCAGCAGCCTGGACTGGGGAGATACGCAGTATTTT. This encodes CASSLDWGDTQYF.

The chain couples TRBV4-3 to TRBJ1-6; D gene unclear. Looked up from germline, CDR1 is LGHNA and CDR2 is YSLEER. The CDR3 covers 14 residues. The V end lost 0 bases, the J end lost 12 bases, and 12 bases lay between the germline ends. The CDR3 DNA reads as TGCGCCAGCAGCCAAGAGGGTCCTGTCGAACCCCTCCACTTT. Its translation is CASSQEGPVEPLHF.

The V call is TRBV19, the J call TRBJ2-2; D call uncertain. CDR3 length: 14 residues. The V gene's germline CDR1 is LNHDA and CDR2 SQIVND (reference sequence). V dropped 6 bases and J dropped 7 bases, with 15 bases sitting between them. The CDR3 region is CASSLTVELGELFF. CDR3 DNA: TGTGCCAGTAGCCTGACTGTAGAACTCGGGGAGCTGTTTTTT.

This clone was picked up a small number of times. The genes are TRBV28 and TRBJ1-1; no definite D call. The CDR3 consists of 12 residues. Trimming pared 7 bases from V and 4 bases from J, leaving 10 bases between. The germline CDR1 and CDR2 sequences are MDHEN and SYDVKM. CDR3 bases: TGTGCCAGCAAGGAAGAGGTCACTGAAGCTTTCTTT. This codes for CASKEEVTEAFF.

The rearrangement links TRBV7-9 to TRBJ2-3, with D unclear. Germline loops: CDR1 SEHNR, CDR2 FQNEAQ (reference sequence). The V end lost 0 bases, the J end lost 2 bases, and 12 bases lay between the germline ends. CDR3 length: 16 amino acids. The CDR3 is CASSLAHGRATDTQYF. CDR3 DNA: TGTGCCAGCAGCTTAGCCCACGGGCGCGCCACAGATACGCAGTATTTT.

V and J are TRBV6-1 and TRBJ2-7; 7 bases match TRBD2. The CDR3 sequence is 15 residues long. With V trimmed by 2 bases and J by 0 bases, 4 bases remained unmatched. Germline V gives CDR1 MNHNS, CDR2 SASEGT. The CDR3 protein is CASSEMGGISYEQYF. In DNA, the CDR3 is TGTGCCAGCAGTGAAATGGGGGGGATCTCCTACGAGCAGTACTTC.

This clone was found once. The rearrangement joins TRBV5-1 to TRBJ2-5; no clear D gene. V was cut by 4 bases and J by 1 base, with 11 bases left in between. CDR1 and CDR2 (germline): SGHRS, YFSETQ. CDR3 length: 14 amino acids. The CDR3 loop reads CASSERASQETQYF. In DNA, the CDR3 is TGCGCCAGCAGCGAAAGGGCGTCCCAAGAGACCCAGTACTTC.

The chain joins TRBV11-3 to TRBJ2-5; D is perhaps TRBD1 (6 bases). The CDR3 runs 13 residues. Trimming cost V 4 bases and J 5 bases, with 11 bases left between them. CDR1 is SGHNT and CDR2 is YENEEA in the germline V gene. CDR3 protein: CASSSTGRETQYF. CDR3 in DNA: TGTGCCAGCAGCTCGACAGGTCGGGAGACCCAGTACTTC. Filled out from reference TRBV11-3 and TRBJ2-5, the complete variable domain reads EAGVVQSPRYKIIEKKQPVAFWCNPISGHNTLYWYLQNLGQGPELLIRYENEEAVDDSQLPKDRFSAERLKGVDSTLKIQPAELGDSAVYLCASSSTGRETQYFGPGTRLLVL.

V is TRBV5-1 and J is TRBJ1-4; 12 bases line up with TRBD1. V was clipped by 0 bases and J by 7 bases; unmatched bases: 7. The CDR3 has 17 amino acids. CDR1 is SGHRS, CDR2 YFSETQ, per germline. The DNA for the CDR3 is TGCGCCAGCAGCTTGGAGGGGACAGGGGGCGTAAGTGAAAAACTGTTTTTT. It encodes CASSLEGTGGVSEKLFF.

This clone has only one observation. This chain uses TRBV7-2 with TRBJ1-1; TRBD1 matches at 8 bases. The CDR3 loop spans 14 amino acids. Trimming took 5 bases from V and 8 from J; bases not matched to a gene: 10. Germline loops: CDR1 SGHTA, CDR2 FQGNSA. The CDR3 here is CASSPRSGQGEAFF. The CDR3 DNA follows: TGTGCCAGCAGCCCGAGATCCGGACAGGGCGAAGCTTTCTTT.

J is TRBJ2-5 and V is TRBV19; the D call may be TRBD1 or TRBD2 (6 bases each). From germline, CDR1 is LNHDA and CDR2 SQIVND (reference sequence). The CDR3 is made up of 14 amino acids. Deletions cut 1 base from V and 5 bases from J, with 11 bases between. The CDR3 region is CASSIAGDWETQYF. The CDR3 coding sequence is TGTGCCAGTAGTATAGCAGGGGACTGGGAGACCCAGTACTTC. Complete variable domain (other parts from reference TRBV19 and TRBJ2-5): DGGITQSPKYLFRKEGQNVTLSCEQNLNHDAMYWYRQDPGQGLRLIYYSQIVNDFQKGDIAEGYSVSREKKESFPLTVTSAQKNPTAFYLCASSIAGDWETQYFGPGTRLLVL.

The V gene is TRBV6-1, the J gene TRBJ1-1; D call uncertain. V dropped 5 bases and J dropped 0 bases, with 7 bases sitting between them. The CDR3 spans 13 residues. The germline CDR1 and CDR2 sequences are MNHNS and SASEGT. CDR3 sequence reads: CASSKEMNTEAFF. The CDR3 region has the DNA TGTGCCAGCAGTAAAGAAATGAACACTGAAGCTTTCTTT.

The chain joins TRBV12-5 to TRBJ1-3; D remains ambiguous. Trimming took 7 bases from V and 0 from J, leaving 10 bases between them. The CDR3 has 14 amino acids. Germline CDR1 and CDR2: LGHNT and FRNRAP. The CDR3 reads CASAEGFSGNTIYF. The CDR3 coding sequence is TGTGCTAGTGCTGAGGGATTCTCTGGAAACACCATATATTTT.

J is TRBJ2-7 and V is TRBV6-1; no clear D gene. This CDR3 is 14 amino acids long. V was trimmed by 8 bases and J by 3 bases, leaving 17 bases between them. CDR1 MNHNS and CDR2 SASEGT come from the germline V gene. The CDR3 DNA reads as TGTGCCAGCGGCCGACTTGGAACGATCTACGAGCAGTACTTC. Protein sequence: CASGRLGTIYEQYF.

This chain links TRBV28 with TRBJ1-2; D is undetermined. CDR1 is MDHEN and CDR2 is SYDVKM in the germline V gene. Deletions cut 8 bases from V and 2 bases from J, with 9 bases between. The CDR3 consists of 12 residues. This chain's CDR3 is CASFKVNYGYTF. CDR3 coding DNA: TGTGCCAGCTTCAAAGTCAACTATGGCTACACCTTC.

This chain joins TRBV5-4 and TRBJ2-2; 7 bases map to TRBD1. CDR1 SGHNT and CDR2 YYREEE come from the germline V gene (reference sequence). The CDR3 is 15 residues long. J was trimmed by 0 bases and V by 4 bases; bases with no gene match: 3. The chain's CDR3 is CASSAGTANTGELFF. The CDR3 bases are TGTGCCAGCAGCGCCGGGACAGCGAACACCGGGGAGCTGTTTTTT.

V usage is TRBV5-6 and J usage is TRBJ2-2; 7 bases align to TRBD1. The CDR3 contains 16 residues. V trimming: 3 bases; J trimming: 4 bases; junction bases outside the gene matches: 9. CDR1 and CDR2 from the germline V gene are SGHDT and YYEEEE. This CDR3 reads CASSWAGTDLTGELFF. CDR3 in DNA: TGTGCCAGCAGCTGGGCCGGGACAGACCTCACCGGGGAGCTGTTTTTT.

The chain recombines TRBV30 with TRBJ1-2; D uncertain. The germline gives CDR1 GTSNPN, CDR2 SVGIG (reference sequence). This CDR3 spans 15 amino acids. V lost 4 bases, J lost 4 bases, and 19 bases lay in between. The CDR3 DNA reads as TGTGCCTGGACTGCGATCGGGCGTGGGCTCTATGGCTACACCTTC. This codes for CAWTAIGRGLYGYTF. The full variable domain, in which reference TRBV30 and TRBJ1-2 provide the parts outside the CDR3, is SQTIHQWPATLVQPVGSPLSLECTVEGTSNPNLYWYRQAAGRGLQLLFYSVGIGQISSEVPQNLSASRPQDRQFILSSKKLLLSDSGFYLCAWTAIGRGLYGYTFGSGTRLTVV.

The CDR3 sequence is CATSRPRGQETQYF. CDR3 sequence (DNA): TGTGCCACCAGCAGACCCCGGGGACAAGAGACCCAGTACTTC. The genes are TRBV15 and TRBJ2-5; D might be TRBD2 (5 bases). Germline loops: CDR1 LNHNV, CDR2 YYDKDF (reference sequence). Trimming left V 2 bases short and J 2 bases short, with 9 bases between. This CDR3 has 14 amino acids.